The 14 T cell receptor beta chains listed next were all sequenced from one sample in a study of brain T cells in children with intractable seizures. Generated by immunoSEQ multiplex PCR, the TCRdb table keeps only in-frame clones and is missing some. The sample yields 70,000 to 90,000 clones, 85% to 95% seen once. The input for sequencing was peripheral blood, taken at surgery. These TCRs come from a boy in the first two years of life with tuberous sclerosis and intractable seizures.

The CDR3 protein is CATSLGQLLSYEQYF. In nucleotides, the CDR3 is TGTGCCACCAGCTTGGGACAGCTCCTTTCCTACGAGCAGTACTTC. This chain links TRBV15 with TRBJ2-7; TRBD1 aligns across 7 bases. Germline CDR1 is LNHNV and CDR2 is YYDKDF (reference sequence). V was clipped by 5 bases and J by 1 base; unmatched bases: 8. This CDR3 has 15 residues. Variable domain in full (rest from reference TRBV15 and TRBJ2-7): DAMVIQNPRYQVTQFGKPVTLSCSQTLNHNVMYWYQQKSSQAPKLLFHYYDKDFNNEADTPDNFQSRRPNTSFCFLDIRSPGLGDTAMYLCATSLGQLLSYEQYFGPGTRLTVT.

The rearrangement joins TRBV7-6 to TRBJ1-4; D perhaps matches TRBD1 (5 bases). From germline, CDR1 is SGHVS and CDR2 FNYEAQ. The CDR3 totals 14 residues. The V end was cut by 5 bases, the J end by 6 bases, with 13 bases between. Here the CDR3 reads CASSRGGRDEKLFF. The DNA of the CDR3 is TGTGCCAGCAGCCGGGGGGGACGAGATGAAAAACTGTTTTTT. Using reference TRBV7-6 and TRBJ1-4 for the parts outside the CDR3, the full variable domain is GAGVSQSPRYKVTKRGQDVALRCDPISGHVSLYWYRQALGQGPEFLTYFNYEAQQDKSGLPNDRFSAERPEGSISTLTIQRTEQRDSAMYRCASSRGGRDEKLFFGSGTQLSVL.

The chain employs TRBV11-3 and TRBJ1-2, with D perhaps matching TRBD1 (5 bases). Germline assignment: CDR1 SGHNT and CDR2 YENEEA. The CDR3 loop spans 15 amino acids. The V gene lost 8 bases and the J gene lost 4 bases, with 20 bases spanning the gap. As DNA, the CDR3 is TGTGCCAGCTACTCCTTTGGGAGGGGAGGCTATGGCTACACCTTC. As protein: CASYSFGRGGYGYTF. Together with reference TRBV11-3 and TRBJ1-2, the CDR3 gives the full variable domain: EAGVVQSPRYKIIEKKQPVAFWCNPISGHNTLYWYLQNLGQGPELLIRYENEEAVDDSQLPKDRFSAERLKGVDSTLKIQPAELGDSAVYLCASYSFGRGGYGYTFGSGTRLTVV.

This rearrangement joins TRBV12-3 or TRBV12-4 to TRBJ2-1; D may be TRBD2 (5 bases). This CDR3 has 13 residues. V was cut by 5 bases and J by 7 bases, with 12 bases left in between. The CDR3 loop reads CASSLTPGNEQFF. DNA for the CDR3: TGTGCCAGCAGTCTGACCCCGGGGAATGAGCAGTTCTTC.

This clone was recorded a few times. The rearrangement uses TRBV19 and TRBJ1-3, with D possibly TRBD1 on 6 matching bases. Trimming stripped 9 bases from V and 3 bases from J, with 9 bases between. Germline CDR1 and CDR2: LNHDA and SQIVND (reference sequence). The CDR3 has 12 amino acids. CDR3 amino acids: CASAGVGNTIYF. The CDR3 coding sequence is TGTGCCAGCGCAGGGGTTGGAAACACCATATATTTT.

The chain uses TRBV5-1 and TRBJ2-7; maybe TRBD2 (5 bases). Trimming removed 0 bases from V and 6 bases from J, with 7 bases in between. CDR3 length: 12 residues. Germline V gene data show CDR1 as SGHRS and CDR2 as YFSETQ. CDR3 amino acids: CASSLAGSEQYF. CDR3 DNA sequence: TGCGCCAGCAGCTTGGCGGGGTCCGAGCAGTACTTC.

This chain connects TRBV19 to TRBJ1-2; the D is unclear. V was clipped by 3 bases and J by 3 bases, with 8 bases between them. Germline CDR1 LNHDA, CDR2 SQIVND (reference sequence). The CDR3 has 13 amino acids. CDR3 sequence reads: CASSIGTYYGYTF. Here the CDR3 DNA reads TGTGCCAGTAGTATTGGCACCTACTATGGCTACACCTTC.

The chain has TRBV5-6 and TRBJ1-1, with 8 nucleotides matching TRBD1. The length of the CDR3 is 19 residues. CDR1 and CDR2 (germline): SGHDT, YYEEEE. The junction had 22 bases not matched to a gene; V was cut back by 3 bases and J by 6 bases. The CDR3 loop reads CASSSPGGTGWFGFSEAFF. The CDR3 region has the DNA TGTGCCAGCAGCTCCCCAGGAGGGACAGGATGGTTTGGTTTCTCTGAAGCTTTCTTT.

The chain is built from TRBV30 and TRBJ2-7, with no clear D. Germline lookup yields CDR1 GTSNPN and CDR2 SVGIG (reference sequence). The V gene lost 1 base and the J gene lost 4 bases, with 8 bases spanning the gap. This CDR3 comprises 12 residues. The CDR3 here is CAWSGLWYEQYF. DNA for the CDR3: TGTGCCTGGAGTGGGTTGTGGTACGAGCAGTACTTC.

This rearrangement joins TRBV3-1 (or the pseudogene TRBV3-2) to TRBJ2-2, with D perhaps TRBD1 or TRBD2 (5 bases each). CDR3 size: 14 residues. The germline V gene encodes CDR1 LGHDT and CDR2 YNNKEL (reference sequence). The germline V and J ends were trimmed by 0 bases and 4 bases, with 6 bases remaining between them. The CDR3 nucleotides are TGTGCCAGCAGCCAAGATGGGGGCACCGGGGAGCTGTTTTTT. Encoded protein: CASSQDGGTGELFF.

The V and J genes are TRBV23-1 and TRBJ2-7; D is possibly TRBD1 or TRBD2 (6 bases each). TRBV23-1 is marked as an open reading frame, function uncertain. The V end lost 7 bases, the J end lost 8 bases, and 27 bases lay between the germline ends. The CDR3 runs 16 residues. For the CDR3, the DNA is TGCGCCAGCAAGGCTAGGAGGGGGAGATGGGGCCTCAAGCAGTACTTC. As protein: CASKARRGRWGLKQYF.

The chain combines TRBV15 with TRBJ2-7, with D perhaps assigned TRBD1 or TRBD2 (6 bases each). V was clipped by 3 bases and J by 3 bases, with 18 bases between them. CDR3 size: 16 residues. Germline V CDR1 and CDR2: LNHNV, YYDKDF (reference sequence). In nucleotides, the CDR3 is TGTGCCACCAGCAGTGGAGGGACAAGGTCGGGCTACGAGCAGTACTTC. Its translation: CATSSGGTRSGYEQYF.

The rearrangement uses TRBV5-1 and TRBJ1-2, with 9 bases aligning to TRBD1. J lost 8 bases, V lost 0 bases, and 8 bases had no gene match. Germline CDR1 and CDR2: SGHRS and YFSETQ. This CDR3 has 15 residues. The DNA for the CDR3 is TGCGCCAGCAGCTTGGAGGGACAGGGCCCGCGGGGCTACACCTTC. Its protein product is CASSLEGQGPRGYTF.

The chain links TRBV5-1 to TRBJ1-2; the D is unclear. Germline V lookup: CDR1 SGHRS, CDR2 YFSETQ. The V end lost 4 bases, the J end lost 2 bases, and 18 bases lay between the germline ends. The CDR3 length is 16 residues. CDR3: CASSPSLGRVNYGYTF. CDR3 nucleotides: TGCGCCAGCAGCCCCTCGCTGGGTAGGGTGAACTATGGCTACACCTTC.